Presented here are 12 T cell receptor beta chains from one specimen sequenced in a study of blood T cell repertoires in COVID-19 (dated by TCRdb to the early 2020s). The library was generated by the immunoSEQ multiplex PCR assay. TCRdb obtained this table from immuneACCESS and retained in-frame rearrangements with V and J assigned. These tables miss some clones; where compared with another copy, unresolved V genes account for less than half of the shortfall, and the remainder is unexplained. The sample yields some 140,000 clones; roughly four fifths were counted once. Together, the top ten hold roughly 18% of the sample. The source material was PBMCs or T cells enriched from blood (not recorded which). The receptor set was obtained from a young man who had recovered from COVID-19.

The CDR3 region is CATSRQGSDYEQYF. The CDR3 region has the DNA TGTGCCACCAGCAGACAGGGGTCCGACTACGAGCAGTACTTC. The chain combines TRBV15 with TRBJ2-7; tentative D call: TRBD1 (6 bases). The CDR3 has 14 residues. CDR1 is LNHNV and CDR2 is YYDKDF in the germline V gene (reference sequence). Trimming pared 2 bases from V and 3 bases from J, leaving 11 bases between.

V gene TRBV9 combines with J gene TRBJ2-5; possibly TRBD2 for D (5 bases). Trimming pared 6 bases from V and 3 bases from J, leaving 15 bases between. Germline CDR1 SGDLS, CDR2 YYNGEE. CDR3 length: 14 residues. The CDR3 loop reads CASNRAEPEETQYF. DNA for the CDR3: TGTGCCAGCAACCGAGCGGAACCGGAAGAGACCCAGTACTTC. Full variable domain (outside the CDR3, taken from reference TRBV9 and TRBJ2-5): DSGVTQTPKHLITATGQRVTLRCSPRSGDLSVYWYQQSLDQGLQFLIQYYNGEERAKGNILERFSAQQFPDLHSELNLSSLELGDSALYFCASNRAEPEETQYFGPGTRLLVL.

The chain couples TRBV11-2 to TRBJ2-7; D is unresolved. The CDR3 length is 14 residues. CDR1 is SGHAT, CDR2 FQNNGV, per germline. Trimming shortened V by 5 bases and J by 0 bases, and 11 bases separated the two germline ends. This CDR3 is CASSPTQRSYEQYV. CDR3 bases: TGTGCCAGCAGCCCAACTCAGCGCTCCTACGAGCAGTACGTC.

Only a few counts were recorded for this clone. The J gene is TRBJ1-4, the V gene TRBV28; tentatively, D is TRBD1 (6 bases). Germline values: CDR1 MDHEN, CDR2 SYDVKM. This CDR3 is built from 14 residues. V was trimmed by 7 bases and J by 5 bases, leaving 14 bases between them. CDR3 DNA sequence: TGTGCCAGCAACTTGGACAGTAGGAATGAAAAACTGTTTTTT. Its translation: CASNLDSRNEKLFF.

This sequence joins TRBV29-1 and TRBJ2-3; 13 nucleotides align to TRBD2. There are 15 residues in the CDR3. Trimming removed 6 bases from V and 6 bases from J; junction bases left unmatched: 9. The germline V gene encodes CDR1 SQVTM and CDR2 ANQGSEA. CDR3 nucleotide sequence: TGCAGCGTGCTCCTGACTAGCGGGAGGATGGATACGCAGTATTTT. Encoded protein: CSVLLTSGRMDTQYF.

In nucleotides, the CDR3 is TGTGCCAAAAGGACAGACCATGGCTACACCTTC. It encodes CAKRTDHGYTF. The chain links TRBV21-1 to TRBJ1-2; the table's D call, TRBD1, was not checked against the DNA. TRBV21-1 is shown as a pseudogene. This CDR3 comprises 11 residues.

The chain uses TRBV6-5 and TRBJ2-7, with D possibly TRBD1 on 5 matching bases. Germline CDR1 and CDR2: MNHEY and SVGAGI. The CDR3 length is 13 residues. The ends were cut back, 8 bases at V and 2 bases at J, with 13 bases in the middle. The CDR3 spells CASSRQLTYEQYV. The CDR3, as DNA: TGTGCCAGCTCCCGACAGCTAACCTACGAGCAGTACGTC.

The V and J genes are TRBV10-3 and TRBJ2-7, with TRBD1 matching over 9 bases. From germline, CDR1 is ENHRY and CDR2 SYGVKD. The CDR3 runs to 13 residues. Germline trimming cut 9 bases from V and 9 bases from J; bases unmatched to any gene: 12. CDR3: CAMGQGSGWGQYF. The CDR3 DNA follows: TGTGCCATGGGACAGGGTAGTGGTTGGGGGCAGTACTTC.

This clone was observed a single time. The chain links TRBV5-1 to TRBJ2-1, with TRBD2 matching over 7 bases. Germline assignment: CDR1 SGHRS and CDR2 YFSETQ. The junction had 8 bases not matched to a gene; V was cut back by 2 bases and J by 6 bases. The CDR3 has 15 amino acids. Here the CDR3 reads CASSLGRERGNEQFF. DNA for the CDR3: TGCGCCAGCAGCTTAGGGCGGGAGAGGGGCAATGAGCAGTTCTTC.

The genes are TRBV14 and TRBJ2-1; 10 nucleotides match TRBD2. CDR1 is SGHDN and CDR2 is FVKESK in the germline V gene. With 1 base clipped from V and 8 bases from J, the junction kept 8 bases outside the gene matches. The CDR3 length is 16 residues. CDR3 amino acids: CASSQGLAGARHEQFF. The CDR3 nucleotides read TGTGCCAGCAGCCAAGGGCTAGCGGGAGCGAGACATGAGCAGTTCTTC.

The sample holds one count of this clone. The chain links TRBV6-1 to TRBJ2-3; D is possibly TRBD1 (5 bases). V was pared by 1 base and J by 3 bases, with 11 bases between. From germline, CDR1 is MNHNS and CDR2 SASEGT. CDR3 length: 15 residues. CDR3 nucleotides: TGTGCCAGCAGTGAAGACAGGATCGCGACAGATACGCAGTATTTT. This sequence encodes CASSEDRIATDTQYF.

This CDR3 is CASSLDRVSSYNEQFF. The CDR3 DNA follows: TGCGCCAGCAGCTTGGACAGGGTCAGCTCCTACAATGAGCAGTTCTTC. This chain connects TRBV5-1 to TRBJ2-1, with D possibly matching TRBD1 (6 bases). V was clipped by 0 bases and J by 0 bases, with 10 bases between them. Per the germline V gene, CDR1 is SGHRS and CDR2 is YFSETQ. The CDR3 runs 16 residues.